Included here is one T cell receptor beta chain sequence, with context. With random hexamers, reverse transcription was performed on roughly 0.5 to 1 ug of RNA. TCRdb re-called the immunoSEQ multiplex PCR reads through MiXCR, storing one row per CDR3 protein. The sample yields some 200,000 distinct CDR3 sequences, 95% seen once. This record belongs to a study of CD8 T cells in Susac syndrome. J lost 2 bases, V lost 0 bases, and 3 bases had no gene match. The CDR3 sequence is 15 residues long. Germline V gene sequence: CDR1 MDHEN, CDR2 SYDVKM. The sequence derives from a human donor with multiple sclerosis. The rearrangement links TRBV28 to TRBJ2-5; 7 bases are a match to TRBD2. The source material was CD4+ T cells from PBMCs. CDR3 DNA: TGTGCCAGCAGTTTATGGCGGGGAGGGCAAGAGACCCAGTACTTC. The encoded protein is CASSLWRGGQETQYF.